This T cell receptor (beta chain) was recovered during a study of blood T cell repertoires in COVID-19 (dated by TCRdb to the early 2020s). Looking at the study overall: Samples covering the acute and convalescent phases of COVID-19 were provided by collaborators in the United States, Italy and Spain. The prospective study material was composed of cDNA or gDNA derived from T cells, B-cell-depleted T cells, or PBMCs. Deeply sampled blood TCRbeta repertoires from subjects exposed to, actively infected with, or recovered from COVID-19 were included in the dataset. The repertoires were made available in a free public database intended to serve as a resource for research on the immune response to SARS-CoV-2. Samples came from the ongoing ImmuneRACE study (first 160 participants) plus 1,254 subjects from 6 global collaborators. Nearly every sample came with metadata listing a de-identified subject ID, COVID-19 status, age in years and sex. Where available, HLA class I and class II types were obtained from metadata supplied by the sample provider rather than from assay-based typing.

Comments on this clone: Its antigen has not been determined. No much larger clone is present one base from it, and per-base qualities are unavailable.

The germline V gene encodes CDR1 KGHSH and CDR2 LQKENI. Clipping removes 4 bases from V and 3 bases from J, with 2 as the unmatched junction base count. Spanning cysteine to phenylalanine, the CDR3 consists of 14 amino acids. The kept DNA is CDR3 alone, 42 bases in frame from the first base. What the study reported, not specific to this receptor: The amount of clinical and demographic metadata varied by source and participant and was provided uncurated.

The immunoSEQ Assay, a bias-controlled multiplex PCR, was used to amplify TCRbeta CDR3 regions from genomic DNA. The authors' pipeline ran thus. The number of nucleated cells in each sample was estimated from the amplification of reference gene primers within the assay. To quantify the absolute abundance of each unique TCRbeta CDR3 rearrangement, sequence reads were collapsed and filtered. For each sample, productive Simpson clonality was calculated as the square root of Simpson's diversity index over productive rearrangements. What TCRdb holds here is the immuneACCESS table cut down to in-frame rearrangements. Part of the clones is not present; checked against another copy, under half of the missing clones reflect an unresolved V gene, and the others are unexplained. The V and J calls and the clone size are those of that table, but D and trimming were determined from the DNA. This sample has under 250,000 clones in its table, and around 90% of those were observed once. In total, the top ten clones hold around 0.86% of the sample.

At one collaborating source in Seattle, patients were enrolled during active infection and were followed longitudinally through the course of disease. Collaborating institutions collected whole blood in K2EDTA tubes following their own protocols. For TCRbeta analysis, collaborators shipped samples in one of three forms: frozen whole blood, isolated PBMCs, or DNA extracted from either of those sample types. This sequence uses TRBV18 and TRBJ1-5, with 8 junctional bases fitting TRBD1. Material: peripheral blood. The TCR comes from a man between 25 and 39 years old with COVID-19, enrolled during active disease. This receptor carries the CDR3 CASSQTGDNQPQHF. The nucleotides read TGTGCCAGCTCACAGACAGGGGACAATCAGCCCCAGCATTTT. The CDR3, completed at both ends by the reference TRBV18 and TRBJ1-5 genes, gives the full variable domain NAGVMQNPRHLVRRRGQEARLRCSPMKGHSHVYWYRQLPEEGLKFMVYLQKENIIDESGMPKERFSAEFPKEGPSILRIQQVVRGDSAAYFCASSQTGDNQPQHFGDGTRLSIL.